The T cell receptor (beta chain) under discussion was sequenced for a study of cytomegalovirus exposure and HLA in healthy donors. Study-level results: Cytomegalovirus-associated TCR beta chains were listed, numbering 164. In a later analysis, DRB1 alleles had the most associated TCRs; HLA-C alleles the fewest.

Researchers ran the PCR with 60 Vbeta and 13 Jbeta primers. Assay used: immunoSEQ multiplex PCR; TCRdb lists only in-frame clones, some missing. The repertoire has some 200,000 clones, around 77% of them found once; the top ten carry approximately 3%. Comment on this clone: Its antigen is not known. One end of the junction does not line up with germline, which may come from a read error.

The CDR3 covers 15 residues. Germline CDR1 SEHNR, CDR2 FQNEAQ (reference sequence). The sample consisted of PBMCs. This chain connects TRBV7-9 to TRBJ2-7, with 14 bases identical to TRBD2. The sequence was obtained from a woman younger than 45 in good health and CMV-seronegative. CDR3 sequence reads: CSSSLGGLAGDKQYF. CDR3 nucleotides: TGTTCCAGCAGCTTAGGGGGACTAGCGGGAGACAAGCAGTACTTC.